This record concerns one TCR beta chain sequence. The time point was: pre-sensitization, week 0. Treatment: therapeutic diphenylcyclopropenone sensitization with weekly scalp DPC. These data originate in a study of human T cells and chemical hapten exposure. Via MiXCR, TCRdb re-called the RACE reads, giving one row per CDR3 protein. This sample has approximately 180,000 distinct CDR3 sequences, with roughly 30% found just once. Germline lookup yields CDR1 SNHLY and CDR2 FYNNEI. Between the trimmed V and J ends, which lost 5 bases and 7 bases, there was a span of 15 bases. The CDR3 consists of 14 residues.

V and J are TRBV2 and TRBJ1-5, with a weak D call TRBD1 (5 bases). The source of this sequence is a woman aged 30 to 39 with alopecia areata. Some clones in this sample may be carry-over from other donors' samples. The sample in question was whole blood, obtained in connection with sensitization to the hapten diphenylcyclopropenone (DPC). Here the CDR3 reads CASSWTLGDQPQHF. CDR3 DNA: TGTGCCAGCAGTTGGACATTAGGGGACCAGCCCCAGCATTTT.